This TCR beta chain was found in a study of spatial heterogeneity in lung cancer. The study, taken as a whole, reports: How many expanded intratumoral alpha and beta TCRs were present tracked the tumor mutation count, which was a count of nonsynonymous mutations.

This clonotype ranks as medium-sized (0.01 to 0.1%). The target antigen is unknown. TCRdb itself ran the 5' RACE reads through MiXCR, one entry per CDR3 protein. The sample holds approximately 8,800 distinct CDR3 sequences; roughly 5% are singletons and the top ten take around 10%. Sample time point: sample taken at primary tumor resection. The CDR3 has 17 residues. Germline CDR1 SGHNT, CDR2 YYREEE (reference sequence). V dropped 5 bases and J dropped 1 base, with 16 bases sitting between them. The sample consisted of lung tumor tissue, taken at surgery. The rearrangement uses TRBV5-4 and TRBJ2-6; D tentatively fits TRBD1 or TRBD2 (5 bases each). The TCR originated in a female donor with early-stage non-small cell lung cancer. CDR3 bases: TGTGCCAGCAGTAGAGGGGCCCCGTCTTCTGGGGCCAACGTCCTGACTTTC. Translation: CASSRGAPSSGANVLTF.